These 10 T cell receptor beta chains originate from one sample sequenced in a study of tumor and adjacent non-tumor tissue in lung cancer. RNA was extracted from bulk tissue without any cell sorting. Distant lung tissue was collected more than 3 cm away from the tumor edge. TCRbeta libraries were built with three rounds of nested PCR, modified from ARM-PCR. TCRdb re-called the multiplex PCR reads through MiXCR, storing one row per CDR3 protein. The sample records under 75,000 distinct CDR3 sequences, less than 75% being singletons. Source material: distant non-tumor lung tissue. These receptors were collected from a woman aged 50 to 60 with non-small cell lung cancer.

V usage is TRBV11-2 and J usage is TRBJ2-3, with TRBD2 as a possible D gene (6 bases). This CDR3 is built from 14 residues. V was cut by 2 bases and J by 15 bases, with 21 bases left in between. Germline CDR1 is SGHAT and CDR2 is FQNNGV. CDR3 loop: CASSLMLAKEVHYF. For the CDR3, the DNA is TGTGCCAGCAGCTTAATGCTAGCGAAAGAAGTGCACTATTTT.

This clonotype was observed at least ten times. The rearrangement joins TRBV28 to TRBJ2-7, with TRBD1 matching 7 bases. Germline trimming cut 6 bases from V and 4 bases from J; bases unmatched to any gene: 9. The germline V gene has CDR1 MDHEN and CDR2 SYDVKM. This CDR3 has 14 amino acids. CDR3 residues: CASSFTGTEYEQYF. CDR3 coding DNA: TGTGCCAGCAGCTTCACCGGGACAGAATACGAGCAGTACTTC.

For this clonotype: This sequence may be a read error, since a much larger clone differs from it by one base. The rearrangement uses TRBV28 and TRBJ2-5, with no clear D. Trimming stripped 7 bases from V and 9 bases from J, with 18 bases between. This CDR3 is 13 amino acids long. Germline CDR1 MDHEN, CDR2 SYDVKM. The CDR3 region has the DNA TGTGCCAGCATTGTCGACGGACGTAGGGCCCAGTACTTC. This sequence encodes CASIVDGRRAQYF. The variable domain in full, completed from reference TRBV28 and TRBJ2-5, reads DVKVTQSSRYLVKRTGEKVFLECVQDMDHENMFWYRQDPGLGLRLIYFSYDVKMKEKGDIPEGYSVSREKKERFSLILESASTNQTSMYLCASIVDGRRAQYFGPGTRLLVL.

The sample holds many counts of this clonotype. The chain recombines TRBV10-3 with TRBJ2-5; possible D gene TRBD1, 5 bases. The CDR3 has 14 residues. Germline CDR1 ENHRY, CDR2 SYGVKD. Trimming pared 2 bases from V and 6 bases from J, leaving 13 bases between. CDR3 coding DNA: TGTGCCATCAGTGAGGTGCCAGGGTACCAGACCCAGTACTTC. Protein product: CAISEVPGYQTQYF.

V and J are TRBV11-2 and TRBJ2-1, with D perhaps matching TRBD1 (6 bases). This CDR3 comprises 15 residues. V was shortened by 7 bases and J by 4 bases, with 17 bases between the two germline ends. Looked up from germline, CDR1 is SGHAT and CDR2 is FQNNGV. CDR3: CASIMGALGYNEQFF. The CDR3 nucleotides read TGTGCCAGCATCATGGGGGCACTGGGTTACAATGAGCAGTTCTTC.

With respect to this clonotype: The junction and the germline gene differ at one end; a read error may be behind it. The chain carries TRBV11-2 and TRBJ2-1, with D hard to call. The length of the CDR3 is 14 residues. The germline gives CDR1 SGHAT, CDR2 FQNNGV. The CDR3 here is CASSFLVHYNEQFF. The CDR3, as DNA: TGCGCCAGCAGCTTCCTAGTCCATTACAATGAGCAGTTCTTC.

This clonotype was detected many times. This sequence joins TRBV20-1 and TRBJ2-3, with D perhaps matching TRBD2 (6 bases). V was trimmed by 3 bases and J by 4 bases, leaving 8 bases between them. The CDR3 consists of 12 residues. From germline, CDR1 is DFQATT and CDR2 SNEGSKA (reference sequence). The CDR3 spells CSASGSADTQYF. Written as DNA, the CDR3 is TGCAGTGCTAGCGGGAGTGCAGATACGCAGTATTTT.

The V and J genes are TRBV24-1 and TRBJ2-5; 11 bases map to TRBD1. This CDR3 is 14 amino acids long. Germline V gives CDR1 KGHDR, CDR2 SFDVKD. Losses at the gene ends were 10 bases for V and 7 bases for J; bases not matched to a gene: 10. CDR3 sequence: CATPGQGAEGTQYF. The DNA for the CDR3 is TGTGCCACTCCCGGACAGGGGGCCGAAGGGACCCAGTACTTC.

This clonotype is termed medium-sized (0.01 to 0.1%). The genes are TRBV29-1 and TRBJ2-5; weak D call: TRBD1 (6 bases). The CDR3 has 13 amino acids. Germline V lookup: CDR1 SQVTM, CDR2 ANQGSEA. The V end lost 7 bases, the J end lost 2 bases, and 14 bases lay between the germline ends. Here the CDR3 reads CSAREQGQETQYF. The CDR3 DNA is TGCAGCGCTAGGGAACAGGGACAAGAGACCCAGTACTTC.

This clonotype was recorded many times. V is TRBV29-1 and J is TRBJ2-7; no firm D call. The CDR3 has 11 residues. Trimming removed 5 bases at V and 6 bases at J, with 11 bases between. The germline V gene encodes CDR1 SQVTM and CDR2 ANQGSEA. The CDR3 here is CSVSDRSEQYF. The CDR3 DNA reads TGCAGCGTTTCGGATCGTTCCGAGCAGTACTTC.